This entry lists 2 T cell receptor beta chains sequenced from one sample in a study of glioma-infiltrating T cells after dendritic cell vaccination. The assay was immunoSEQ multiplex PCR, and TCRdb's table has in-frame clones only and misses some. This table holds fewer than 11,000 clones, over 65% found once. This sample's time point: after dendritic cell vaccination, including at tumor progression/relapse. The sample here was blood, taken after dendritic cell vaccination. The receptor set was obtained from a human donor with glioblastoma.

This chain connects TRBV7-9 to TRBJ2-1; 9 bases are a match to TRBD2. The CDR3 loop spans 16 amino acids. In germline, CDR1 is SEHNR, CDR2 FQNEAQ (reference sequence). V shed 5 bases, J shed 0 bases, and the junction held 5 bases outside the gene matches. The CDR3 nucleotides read TGTGCCAGCAGCCGACTAGCGGTTAGCTCCTACAATGAGCAGTTCTTC. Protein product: CASSRLAVSSYNEQFF. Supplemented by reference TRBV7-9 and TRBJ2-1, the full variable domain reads DTGVSQNPRHKITKRGQNVTFRCDPISEHNRLYWYRQTLGQGPEFLTYFQNEAQLEKSRLLSDRFSAERPKGSFSTLEIQRTEQGDSAMYLCASSRLAVSSYNEQFFGPGTRLTVL.

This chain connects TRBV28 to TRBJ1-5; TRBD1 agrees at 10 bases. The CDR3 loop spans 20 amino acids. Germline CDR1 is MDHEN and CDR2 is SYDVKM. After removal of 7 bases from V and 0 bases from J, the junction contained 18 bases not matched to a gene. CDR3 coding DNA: TGTGCCAGCATCCATAGTCCGGGACAGGGGTCTTCCGGTAGCAATCAGCCCCAGCATTTT. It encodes CASIHSPGQGSSGSNQPQHF.